The sequence of this TCR beta chain was determined in a study of T cell responses to AZD1222 COVID-19 vaccine. Study-wide results and limits: Dominant CD4 TCR responses targeted spike regions 160-218 and 743-854. Sampling captured repertoires only after the peak T cell response.

Concerning this clone: The target antigen is unknown.

Profiling relied on immunoSEQ multiplex PCR, and the TCRdb table lists in-frame clones only, not all of them. Here the sample spans about 130,000 clones, roughly nine tenths being singletons. The germline V and J ends were trimmed by 3 bases and 6 bases, with 15 bases remaining between them. Germline V gene sequence: CDR1 MNHNS, CDR2 SASEGT. This CDR3 comprises 15 residues. This receptor was taken from an adult in good health. Material: peripheral blood, obtained on day 0 of AZD1222 vaccination. This sequence joins TRBV6-1 and TRBJ2-4; D is possibly TRBD1 (6 bases). This chain's CDR3 is CASSEGAPTINIQYF. The CDR3 DNA follows: TGTGCCAGCAGTGAGGGGGCCCCGACGATAAACATTCAGTACTTC.